This TCR beta chain was captured by sequencing in a study of response to subunit inactivated influenza vaccine. Study-wide results and caveats: The authors suggested that every seasonal influenza vaccination recruits few new T cells.

TCRdb reprocessed the RT-PCR reads with MiXCR, giving one entry per CDR3 protein. The sample shows almost 250,000 distinct CDR3 sequences, 9% to 15% of them seen only once. Details on this clonotype: No antigen is known for it.

The CDR3 has 15 amino acids. Deletions cut 2 bases from V and 2 bases from J, with 10 bases between. Looked up from germline, CDR1 is KGHSY and CDR2 is FQNENV. The chain links TRBV16 to TRBJ1-3, with D possibly matching TRBD1 (6 bases). The input for sequencing was non-naive T cells sorted from PBMCs, taken about 14 days before vaccination. The sequence derives from a man between 45 and 60 years old who received an inactivated influenza vaccine. CDR3 coding DNA: TGTGCCAGCAGCCAACGGGCAGGGGCTGGAAACACCATATATTTT. Its protein product is CASSQRAGAGNTIYF.